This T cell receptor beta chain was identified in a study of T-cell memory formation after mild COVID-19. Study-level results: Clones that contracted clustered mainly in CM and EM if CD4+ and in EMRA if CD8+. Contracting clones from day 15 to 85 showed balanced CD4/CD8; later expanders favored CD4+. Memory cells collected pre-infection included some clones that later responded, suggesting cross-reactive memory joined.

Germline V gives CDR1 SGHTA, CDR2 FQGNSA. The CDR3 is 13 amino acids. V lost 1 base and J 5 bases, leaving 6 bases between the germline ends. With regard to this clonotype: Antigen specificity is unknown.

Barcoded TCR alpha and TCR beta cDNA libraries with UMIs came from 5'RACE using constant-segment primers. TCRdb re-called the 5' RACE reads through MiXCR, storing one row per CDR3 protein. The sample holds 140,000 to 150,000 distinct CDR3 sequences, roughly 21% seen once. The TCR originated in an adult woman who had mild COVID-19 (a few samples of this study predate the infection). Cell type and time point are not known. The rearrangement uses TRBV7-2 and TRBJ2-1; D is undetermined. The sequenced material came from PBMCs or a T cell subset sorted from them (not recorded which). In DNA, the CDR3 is TGTGCCAGCAGCTTAGACGACCACAATGAGCAGTTCTTC. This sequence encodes CASSLDDHNEQFF.